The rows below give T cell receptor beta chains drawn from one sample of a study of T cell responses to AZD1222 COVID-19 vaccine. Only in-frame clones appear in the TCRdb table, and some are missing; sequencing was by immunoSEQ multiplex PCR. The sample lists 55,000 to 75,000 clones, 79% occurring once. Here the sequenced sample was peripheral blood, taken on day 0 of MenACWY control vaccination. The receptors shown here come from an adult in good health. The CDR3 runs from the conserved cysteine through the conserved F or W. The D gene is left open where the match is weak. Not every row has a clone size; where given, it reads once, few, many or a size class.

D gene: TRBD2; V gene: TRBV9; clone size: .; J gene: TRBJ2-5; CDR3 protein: CASSVGREGLETQYF; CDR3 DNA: TGTGCCAGCAGCGTCGGGCGGGAGGGCCTGGAGACCCAGTACTTC
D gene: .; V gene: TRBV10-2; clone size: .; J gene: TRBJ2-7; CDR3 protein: CASSMFQFEQYF; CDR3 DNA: TGCGCCAGTTCCATGTTCCAGTTCGAGCAGTACTTC
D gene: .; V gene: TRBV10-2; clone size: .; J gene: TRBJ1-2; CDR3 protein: CASSPDIAGAHTF; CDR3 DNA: TGCGCCAGCAGCCCGGACATTGCCGGCGCTCACACCTTC
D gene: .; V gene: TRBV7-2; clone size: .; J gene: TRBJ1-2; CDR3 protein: CASSLEGLGGYTF; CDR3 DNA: TGTGCCAGCAGCTTAGAAGGTTTAGGGGGCTACACCTTC
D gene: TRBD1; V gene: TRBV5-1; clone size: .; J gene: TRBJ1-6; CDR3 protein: CASSRSGQEEPLHF; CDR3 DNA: TGCGCCAGCAGCAGATCGGGACAGGAGGAACCCCTCCACTTT
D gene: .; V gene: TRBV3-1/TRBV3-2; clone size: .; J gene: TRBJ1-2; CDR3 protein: CASSQSFSLSNYGYTF; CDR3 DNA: TGTGCCAGCAGCCAAAGTTTTTCTCTTTCAAACTATGGCTACACCTTC
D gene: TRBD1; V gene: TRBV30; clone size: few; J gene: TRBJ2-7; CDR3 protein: CAWSFKGAAYEQYF; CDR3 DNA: TGTGCCTGGAGTTTTAAGGGGGCGGCCTACGAGCAGTACTTC
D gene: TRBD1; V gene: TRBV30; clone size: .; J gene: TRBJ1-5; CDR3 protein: CAALTGGSNQPQHF; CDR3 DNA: TGTGCCGCCCTCACAGGGGGTAGCAATCAGCCCCAGCATTTT
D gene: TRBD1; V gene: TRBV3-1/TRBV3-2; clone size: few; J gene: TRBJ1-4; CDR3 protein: CASSQWGQGVGEKLFF; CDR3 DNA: TGTGCCAGCAGCCAATGGGGACAGGGGGTTGGCGAAAAACTGTTTTTT
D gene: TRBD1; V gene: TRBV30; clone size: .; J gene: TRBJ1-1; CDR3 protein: CAWSLGGALNTEAFF; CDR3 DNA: TGTGCCTGGAGTTTAGGGGGCGCATTAAACACTGAAGCTTTCTTT
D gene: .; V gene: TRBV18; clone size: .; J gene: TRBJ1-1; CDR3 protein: CASSPRGGGEAFF; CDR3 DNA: TGTGCCAGCTCACCACGGGGCGGTGGTGAAGCTTTCTTT
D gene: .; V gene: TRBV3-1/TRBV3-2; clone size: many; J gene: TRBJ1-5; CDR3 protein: CASSQGPAHNQPQHF; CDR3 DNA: TGTGCCAGCAGCCAAGGGCCCGCCCACAATCAGCCCCAGCATTTT
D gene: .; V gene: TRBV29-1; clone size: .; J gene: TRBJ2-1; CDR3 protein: CSVEELPGRWFF; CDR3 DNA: TGCAGCGTTGAAGAGCTCCCGGGACGTTGGTTCTTC
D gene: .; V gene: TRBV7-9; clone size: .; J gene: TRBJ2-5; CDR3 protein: CASSFRGREETQYF; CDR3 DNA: TGTGCCAGCAGCTTCCGGGGTCGGGAAGAGACCCAGTACTTC
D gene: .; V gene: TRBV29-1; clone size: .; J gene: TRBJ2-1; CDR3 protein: CSVEIGDNNEQFF; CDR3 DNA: TGCAGCGTTGAAATCGGGGACAACAATGAGCAGTTCTTC
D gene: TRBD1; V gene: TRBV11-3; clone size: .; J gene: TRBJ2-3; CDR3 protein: CASSSSMGQSTDTQYF; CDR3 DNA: TGTGCCAGCAGCTCAAGCATGGGACAGAGCACAGATACGCAGTATTTT
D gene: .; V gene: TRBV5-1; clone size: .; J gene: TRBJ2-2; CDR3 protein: CASSLAQGRNTGELFF; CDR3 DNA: TGCGCCAGCAGCTTGGCTCAGGGCAGGAACACCGGGGAGCTGTTTTTT
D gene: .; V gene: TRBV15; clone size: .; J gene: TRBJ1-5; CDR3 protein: CATSRDIRLNQPQHF; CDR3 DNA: TGTGCCACCAGCAGAGATATTAGACTGAATCAGCCCCAGCATTTT
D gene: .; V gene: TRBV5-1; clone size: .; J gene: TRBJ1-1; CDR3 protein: CASSLEPGAEAFF; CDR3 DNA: TGCGCCAGCAGCTTGGAACCGGGCGCTGAAGCTTTCTTT
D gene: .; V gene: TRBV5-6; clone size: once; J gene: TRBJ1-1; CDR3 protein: CASSPVGQQAFF; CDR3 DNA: TGTGCCAGCAGCCCGGTGGGACAACAAGCTTTCTTT
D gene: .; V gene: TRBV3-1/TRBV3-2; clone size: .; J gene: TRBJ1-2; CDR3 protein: CASSQVMGTNYGYTF; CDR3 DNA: TGTGCCAGCAGCCAAGTAATGGGGACTAACTATGGCTACACCTTC
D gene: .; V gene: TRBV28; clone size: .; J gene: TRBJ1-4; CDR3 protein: CASSSLRGSNEKLFF; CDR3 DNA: TGTGCCAGCAGTTCTCTAAGGGGCTCTAATGAAAAACTGTTTTTT
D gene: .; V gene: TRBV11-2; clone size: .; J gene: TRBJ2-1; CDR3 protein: CASSHRFERFYNEQFF; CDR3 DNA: TGTGCCAGCAGCCACCGTTTCGAGCGGTTCTACAATGAGCAGTTCTTC
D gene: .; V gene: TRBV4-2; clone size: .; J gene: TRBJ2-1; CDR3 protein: CASSPYTGLSYNEQFF; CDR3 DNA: TGTGCCAGCAGCCCTTATACAGGCCTCTCCTACAATGAGCAGTTCTTC
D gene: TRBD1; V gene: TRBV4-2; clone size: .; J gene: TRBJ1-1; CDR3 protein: CASSQELGTESEAFF; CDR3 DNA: TGTGCCAGCAGCCAAGAGTTAGGGACAGAGTCTGAAGCTTTCTTT
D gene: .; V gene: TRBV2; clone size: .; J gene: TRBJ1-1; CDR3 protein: CASQRENTEAFF; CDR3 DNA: TGTGCCAGCCAGAGGGAGAACACTGAAGCTTTCTTT
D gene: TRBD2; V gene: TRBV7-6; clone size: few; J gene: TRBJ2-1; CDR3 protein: CASSIGLALSDEQFF; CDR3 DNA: TGTGCCAGCAGCATTGGACTAGCCCTGTCCGATGAGCAGTTCTTC
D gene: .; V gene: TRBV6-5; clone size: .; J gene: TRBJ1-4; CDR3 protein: CASRRDLGNEKLFF; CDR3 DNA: TGTGCCAGCAGGCGGGACCTGGGTAATGAAAAACTGTTTTTT
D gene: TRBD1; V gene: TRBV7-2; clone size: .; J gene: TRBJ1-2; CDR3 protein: CASSPWGTGEGYTF; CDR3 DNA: TGTGCCAGCAGCCCCTGGGGGACAGGGGAGGGCTACACCTTC
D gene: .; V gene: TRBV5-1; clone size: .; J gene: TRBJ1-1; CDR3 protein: CASSLGRGTAFF; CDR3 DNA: TGCGCCAGCAGCTTGGGAAGAGGGACGGCTTTCTTT
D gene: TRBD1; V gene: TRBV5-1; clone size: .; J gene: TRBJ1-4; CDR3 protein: CASSFTGGLDEKLFF; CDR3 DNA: TGCGCCAGCAGTTTCACAGGGGGCCTGGACGAAAAACTGTTTTTT
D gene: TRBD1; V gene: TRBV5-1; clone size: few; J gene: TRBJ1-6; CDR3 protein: CASSLGMGQANNSPLHF; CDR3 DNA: TGCGCCAGCAGCTTGGGGATGGGACAGGCAAATAATTCACCCCTCCACTTT
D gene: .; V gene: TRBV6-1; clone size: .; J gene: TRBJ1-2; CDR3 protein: CASSDRIYYGYTF; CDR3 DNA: TGTGCCAGCAGTGACAGGATCTACTATGGCTACACCTTC
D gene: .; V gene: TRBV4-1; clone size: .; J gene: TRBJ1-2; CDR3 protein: CASSQEVFGGYTF; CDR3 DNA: TGCGCCAGCAGCCAAGAAGTTTTCGGTGGCTACACCTTC
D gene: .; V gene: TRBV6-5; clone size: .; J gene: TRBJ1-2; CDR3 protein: CATLSRDTFNYGYTF; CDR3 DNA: TGTGCCACCCTGAGCCGGGACACTTTTAACTATGGCTACACCTTC